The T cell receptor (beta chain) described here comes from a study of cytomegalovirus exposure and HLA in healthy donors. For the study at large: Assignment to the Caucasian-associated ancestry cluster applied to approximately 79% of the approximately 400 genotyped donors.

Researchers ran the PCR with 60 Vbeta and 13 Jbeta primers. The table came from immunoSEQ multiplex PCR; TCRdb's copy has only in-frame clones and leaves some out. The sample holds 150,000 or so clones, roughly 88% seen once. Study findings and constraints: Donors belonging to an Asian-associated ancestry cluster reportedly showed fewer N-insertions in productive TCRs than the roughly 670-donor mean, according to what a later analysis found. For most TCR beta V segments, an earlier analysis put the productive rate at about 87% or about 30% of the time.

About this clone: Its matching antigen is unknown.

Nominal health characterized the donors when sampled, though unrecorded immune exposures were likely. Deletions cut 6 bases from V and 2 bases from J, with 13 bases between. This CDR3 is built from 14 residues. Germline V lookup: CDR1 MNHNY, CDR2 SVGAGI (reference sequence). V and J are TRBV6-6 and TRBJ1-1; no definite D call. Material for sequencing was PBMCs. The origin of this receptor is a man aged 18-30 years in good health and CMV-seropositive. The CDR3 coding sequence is TGTGCCAGCAGCCCGACTCAACTTAACACTGAAGCTTTCTTT. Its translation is CASSPTQLNTEAFF.